One and the same sample provided the 23 T cell receptor beta chains below, sequenced in a study of blood T cell repertoires in COVID-19. Sequencing used immunoSEQ multiplex PCR; TCRdb keeps in-frame clones, though not all of them. The table records roughly 73,000 clones, roughly 87% of them present only once. Sequenced input: peripheral blood. These receptors all come from a man older than 75 with acute or convalescent COVID-19.

In this sample, this clone turned up once. The chain combines TRBV18 with TRBJ2-3, with D possibly TRBD2 on 6 matching bases. The V gene lost 3 bases and the J gene lost 3 bases, with 13 bases spanning the gap. CDR3 size: 15 residues. Germline V gene lookup returns CDR1 KGHSH and CDR2 LQKENI. The CDR3 DNA reads as TGTGCCAGCTCACCGGGACTGGAGGGGACAGATACGCAGTATTTT. Amino acids: CASSPGLEGTDTQYF.

The chain uses TRBV2 and TRBJ2-2; D is perhaps TRBD2 (6 bases). The CDR3 covers 15 residues. The germline V gene encodes CDR1 SNHLY and CDR2 FYNNEI. The V end was cut by 1 base, the J end by 4 bases, with 10 bases between. The CDR3 protein is CASSEVGGGTGELFF. The CDR3 nucleotides read TGTGCCAGCAGTGAAGTGGGGGGAGGCACCGGGGAGCTGTTTTTT.

The chain recombines TRBV4-1 with TRBJ2-7; 9 bases are a match to TRBD1. Germline trimming cut 4 bases from V and 2 bases from J; bases unmatched to any gene: 3. The germline gives CDR1 MGHRA, CDR2 YSYEKL. The CDR3 spans 14 residues. The CDR3 sequence: CASSPNRGPYEQYF. DNA for the CDR3: TGCGCCAGCAGCCCCAACAGGGGGCCCTACGAGCAGTACTTC.

The V call is TRBV2, the J call TRBJ1-5; D perhaps matches TRBD1 (6 bases). V was pared by 7 bases and J by 3 bases, with 16 bases between. This CDR3 has 15 residues. Germline V gene data show CDR1 as SNHLY and CDR2 as FYNNEI. Here the CDR3 DNA reads TGTGCCAGCACCAAAGAGAGGACAGACAATCAGCCCCAGCATTTT. Translating gives CASTKERTDNQPQHF.

The chain employs TRBV28 and TRBJ1-1; 7 bases match TRBD1. The CDR3 runs to 15 residues. Germline CDR1 reads MDHEN; CDR2 reads SYDVKM. The V gene end was trimmed by 10 bases and the J gene end by 2 bases; junction bases not matched to a gene: 13. CDR3 region: CATQPGQGVNTEAFF. CDR3 DNA: TGTGCCACCCAACCGGGGCAGGGGGTTAACACTGAAGCTTTCTTT.

The gene calls are TRBV4-1 and TRBJ2-7, with D perhaps TRBD2 (6 bases). Trimming took off 3 bases at V and 1 base at J, with 10 bases between the two ends. Germline-derived CDR1 and CDR2 are MGHRA and YSYEKL. The CDR3 extends over 14 amino acids. The chain's CDR3 is CASSQGLASYEQYF. The CDR3 nucleotides read TGCGCCAGCAGCCAGGGACTGGCATCCTACGAGCAGTACTTC.

The chain uses TRBV7-8 and TRBJ1-2; a possible D gene is TRBD1 (6 bases). V was clipped by 1 base and J by 5 bases, with 14 bases between them. Per germline, CDR1 SGHVS and CDR2 FQNEAQ. The CDR3 is 15 amino acids. The CDR3 region is CASSLGGWQGYGYTF. The CDR3, as DNA: TGTGCCAGCAGCTTAGGAGGGTGGCAGGGGTATGGCTACACCTTC.

This chain links TRBV2 with TRBJ2-7, with TRBD1 as a possible D gene (5 bases). Germline values: CDR1 SNHLY, CDR2 FYNNEI. This CDR3 spans 14 amino acids. V was trimmed by 5 bases and J by 0 bases, leaving 11 bases between them. The CDR3: CASSMGRNSYEQYF. The CDR3 DNA reads TGTGCCAGCAGTATGGGGCGCAACTCCTACGAGCAGTACTTC.

V is TRBV19 and J is TRBJ1-5; 7 bases line up with TRBD1. With 3 bases clipped from V and 10 bases from J, the junction kept 9 bases outside the gene matches. Germline CDR1 is LNHDA and CDR2 is SQIVND (reference sequence). This CDR3 is built from 14 residues. For the CDR3, the DNA is TGTGCCAGTAGTATTCTCCAAGGGGGCCCACCCCAGCATTTT. As protein: CASSILQGGPPQHF. Full variable domain (rest looked up from reference TRBV19 and TRBJ1-5): DGGITQSPKYLFRKEGQNVTLSCEQNLNHDAMYWYRQDPGQGLRLIYYSQIVNDFQKGDIAEGYSVSREKKESFPLTVTSAQKNPTAFYLCASSILQGGPPQHFGDGTRLSIL.

The chain joins TRBV15 to TRBJ1-4; D is unresolved. Germline CDR1 is LNHNV and CDR2 is YYDKDF (reference sequence). Trimming stripped 1 base from V and 7 bases from J, with 7 bases between. The length of the CDR3 is 13 residues. The CDR3 DNA follows: TGTGCCACCAGCAGAGCCCCCGGTGAAAAACTGTTTTTT. Translation: CATSRAPGEKLFF.

The rearrangement links TRBV6-5 to TRBJ1-4; tentative D call: TRBD1 (5 bases). The CDR3 is 13 residues long. CDR1 and CDR2 from the germline V gene are MNHEY and SVGAGI. V dropped 5 bases and J dropped 8 bases, with 12 bases sitting between them. Here the CDR3 DNA reads TGTGCCAGCAGTAGCGGGGCGGGGGAAAAACTGTTTTTT. Protein sequence: CASSSGAGEKLFF.

The chain has TRBV3-1 (or the pseudogene TRBV3-2) and TRBJ2-1; 9 bases fit TRBD2. The junction had 4 bases not matched to a gene; V was cut back by 1 base and J by 6 bases. From germline, CDR1 is LGHDT and CDR2 YNNKEL (reference sequence). The CDR3 has 15 amino acids. The CDR3 region is CASSQGRGGINEQFF. In DNA form, the CDR3 reads TGTGCCAGCAGCCAAGGGCGGGGGGGTATCAATGAGCAGTTCTTC.

This clone was seen just once. The V gene is TRBV9, the J gene TRBJ2-5; TRBD1 might be the D (5 bases). The V and J ends lost 2 bases and 0 bases respectively, with 11 bases between them. This CDR3 has 15 amino acids. CDR1 and CDR2 from the germline V gene are SGDLS and YYNGEE. Here the CDR3 DNA reads TGTGCCAGCAGCGTGGCAGGGATGTACCAAGAGACCCAGTACTTC. This translates into CASSVAGMYQETQYF.

The chain uses TRBV24-1 and TRBJ2-2; TRBD2 agrees at 15 bases. The CDR3 extends over 20 amino acids. Trimming took 4 bases from V and 0 from J; bases not matched to a gene: 8. CDR1 and CDR2 from the germline V gene are KGHDR and SFDVKD. The CDR3 DNA follows: TGTGCCACCAGTGACTCCCCGGGACTAGCGGGGGGTACGAACACCGGGGAGCTGTTTTTT. Its translation: CATSDSPGLAGGTNTGELFF.

The V and J genes are TRBV19 and TRBJ1-5; D possibly corresponds to TRBD1 (5 bases). This CDR3 has 13 amino acids. CDR1 and CDR2 (germline): LNHDA, SQIVND (reference sequence). V lost 5 bases to trimming and J lost 3 bases, with 8 bases between them. The CDR3 loop reads CASSQQDNQPQHF. The CDR3 DNA follows: TGTGCCAGTAGTCAACAGGACAATCAGCCCCAGCATTTT.

The rearrangement joins TRBV9 to TRBJ2-5, with TRBD2 matching 7 bases. Germline V gene lookup returns CDR1 SGDLS and CDR2 YYNGEE. This CDR3 has 14 amino acids. V dropped 0 bases and J dropped 4; count of bases not matched to a gene: 3. The CDR3 reads CASSVEAGRETQYF. The CDR3, as DNA: TGTGCCAGCAGCGTAGAAGCGGGGAGAGAGACCCAGTACTTC.

This clone has only one observation. An end of the junction differs from the germline gene, which may be a read error. This specimen includes other DNA sequences encoding the same CDR3. In DNA form, the CDR3 reads TGTGCCAGCAGCCAATTAGGGGCTGGTAAAGGCTATACCTTC. Translating it yields CASSQLGAGKGYTF. The chain links TRBV3-1 (or the pseudogene TRBV3-2) to TRBJ1-2; TRBD1 is a possible D gene (5 bases). The CDR3 loop spans 14 amino acids. The germline CDR1 and CDR2 sequences are LGHDT and YNNKEL (reference sequence).

The chain has TRBV7-2 and TRBJ1-1; D is ambiguous. Trimming removed 2 bases from V and 0 bases from J, with 7 bases in between. The CDR3 contains 14 residues. The germline V gene has CDR1 SGHTA and CDR2 FQGNSA. The DNA for the CDR3 is TGTGCCAGCAGCTTACAGGCTCTGAACACTGAAGCTTTCTTT. Encoded protein: CASSLQALNTEAFF.

The V call is TRBV30, the J call TRBJ1-4, with unresolved D. The CDR3 extends over 11 amino acids. Germline CDR1 and CDR2: GTSNPN and SVGIG (reference sequence). Between the trimmed V and J ends, which lost 3 bases and 8 bases, there was a span of 7 bases. CDR3 region: CAWRKREKLFF. CDR3 nucleotides: TGTGCCTGGAGGAAGAGAGAAAAACTGTTTTTT.

This rearrangement joins TRBV7-3 to TRBJ1-6; D unresolved. The CDR3 spans 15 residues. The germline V and J ends were trimmed by 5 bases and 6 bases, with 14 bases remaining between them. Germline V gene lookup returns CDR1 SGHTA and CDR2 FQGTGA. CDR3 in amino acids: CASSREADPNSPLHF. CDR3 DNA: TGTGCCAGCAGCCGCGAAGCGGATCCTAATTCACCCCTCCACTTT.

The chain has TRBV29-1 and TRBJ1-2; 12 nucleotides line up with TRBD1. CDR1 is SQVTM, CDR2 ANQGSEA, per germline. Unmatched junction bases numbered 3, after V lost 6 bases and J lost 4 bases. There are 13 residues in the CDR3. In nucleotides, the CDR3 is TGCAGCGTCTGGGACAGGGGGCCCTATGGCTACACCTTC. Its protein product is CSVWDRGPYGYTF.

The chain is built from TRBV5-6 and TRBJ2-7; tentatively, D is TRBD1 (6 bases). Trimming cost V 4 bases and J 5 bases, with 13 bases left between them. The CDR3 runs to 13 residues. Germline loops: CDR1 SGHDT, CDR2 YYEEEE. The CDR3, as DNA: TGTGCCAGCAGCATCTCCCGGACAGACGAGCAGTACTTC. It translates to CASSISRTDEQYF.

V and J are TRBV7-8 and TRBJ1-5; no definite D call. Trimming shortened V by 5 bases and J by 5 bases, and 16 bases separated the two germline ends. Germline CDR1 is SGHVS and CDR2 is FQNEAQ. There are 15 residues in the CDR3. CDR3 nucleotide sequence: TGTGCCAGCAGCCCCCTCGGGTTAAGAGATCAGCCCCAGCATTTT. Residues: CASSPLGLRDQPQHF.